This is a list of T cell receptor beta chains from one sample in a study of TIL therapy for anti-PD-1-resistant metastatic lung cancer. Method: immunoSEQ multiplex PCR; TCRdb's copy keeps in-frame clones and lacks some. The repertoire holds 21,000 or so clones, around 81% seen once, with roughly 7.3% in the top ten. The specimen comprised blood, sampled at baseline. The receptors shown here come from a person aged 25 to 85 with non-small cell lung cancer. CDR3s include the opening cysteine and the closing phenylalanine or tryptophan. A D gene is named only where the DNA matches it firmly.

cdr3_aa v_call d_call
CASSEWTGQETQYF TRBV2 TRBD1
CASSDQWDYEQYF TRBV5-3 NA
CASSSVAADSYEQYF TRBV23-1 NA
CASSLSGQGQYF TRBV7-9 NA
CASSLDPDGAYEQYF TRBV27 NA
CASSSVASGGAAETQYF TRBV28 TRBD2
CASSLIGAGEQFF TRBV5-4 NA
CASSEFVRDRDNQPQHF TRBV6-1 TRBD1
CASSLSRALGNTIYF TRBV27 NA
CASSTGLAGVDTGELFF TRBV5-1 TRBD2
CQERRLDKNIQYF TRBV29-1 NA
CASSLQGELTEAFF TRBV27 TRBD1
CSGSGGYNEQFF TRBV29-1 TRBD2
CASSSRDIYGYTF TRBV5-4 NA
CASSVGTSGSFEETQYF TRBV9 TRBD2
CASSQDLPPNEKLFF TRBV4-3 NA
CASSELTSGRTQYF TRBV2 NA
CASSLDGGLSSYEQYF TRBV5-1 NA
CASSQGQGGTDTQYF TRBV11-3 TRBD1
CASSTPSRGGYNEQFF TRBV7-2 NA
CASSLAGGQINNEQFF TRBV5-6 NA
CASSGSSGGAYNEQFF TRBV6-1 TRBD2
CASSLVGAGGAPQYF TRBV5-4 TRBD2
CATSRDLSYEQYF TRBV15 NA
CASSLAGGMSEKLFF TRBV7-9 NA
CASSFRGPDEKLFF TRBV28 TRBD1
CASSLSSAGMGEQYF TRBV27 TRBD2
CASSLGLAGAGDTQYF TRBV5-1 TRBD2
CASSYFRQGSEQYF TRBV6-5 NA
CASSYWGDNQPQHF TRBV6-6 NA
CASSGQGLGTGELFF TRBV9 TRBD1
CASSYPSGLTNTQYF TRBV6-5 TRBD2
CASSSPSSTGELFF TRBV19 NA
CASGLRSSYNEQFF TRBV6-1 NA
CASRSLSTSRNEQFF TRBV6-1 TRBD2
CASSRDGNSGNTIYF TRBV6-1 NA
CASSRQLDGELFF TRBV5-4 NA
CASSVGLAGGPNQETQYF TRBV6-1 TRBD2
CASSPPGTSNQPQHF TRBV18 NA
CASSLLEGQSGNTIYF TRBV18 NA
CAWSGGTGFGYTF TRBV30 TRBD1
CAISFLGSTEAFF TRBV10-3 NA
CASSYAQGGGGNTIYF TRBV6-6 TRBD1
CASSPGTSERSYNEQFF TRBV27 TRBD2
CASSRTPGQGPGNTIYF TRBV5-1 TRBD1
CASSLDQGANTEAFF TRBV5-1 TRBD1
CASSPEFYEQYF TRBV28 NA